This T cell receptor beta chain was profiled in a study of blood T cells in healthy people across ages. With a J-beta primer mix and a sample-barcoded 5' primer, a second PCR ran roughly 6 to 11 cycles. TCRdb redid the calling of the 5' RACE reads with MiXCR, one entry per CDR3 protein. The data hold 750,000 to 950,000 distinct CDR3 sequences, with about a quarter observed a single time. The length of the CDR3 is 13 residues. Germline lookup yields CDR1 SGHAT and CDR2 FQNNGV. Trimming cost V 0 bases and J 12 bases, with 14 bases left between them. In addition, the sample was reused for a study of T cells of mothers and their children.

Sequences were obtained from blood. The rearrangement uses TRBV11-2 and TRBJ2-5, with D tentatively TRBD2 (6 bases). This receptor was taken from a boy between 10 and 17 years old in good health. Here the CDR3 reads CASSLDLRGLKYF. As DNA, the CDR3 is TGTGCCAGCAGCTTAGATTTGCGGGGTTTAAAGTACTTC.